The clone carrying this T cell receptor (beta chain) has just one count. Its antigen is currently unknown. The PCR employed 60 Vbeta primers together with 13 Jbeta primers. The table came from immunoSEQ multiplex PCR; TCRdb's copy has only in-frame clones and leaves some out. The sample lists around 190,000 clones, around 79% occurring once. This sample was included in a study of cytomegalovirus exposure and HLA in healthy donors. V was pared by 6 bases and J by 6 bases, with 18 bases between. The length of the CDR3 is 15 residues. The germline gives CDR1 LNHDA, CDR2 SQIVND (reference sequence). General study results and limits: It was reported in a later analysis that an Asian-associated ancestry cluster showed fewer N-insertions than the 666-donor mean. A missense DCLRE1C variant was associated with V- and J-gene trimming of TCR beta chains in a later analysis, and an independent cohort replicated the association. Productive status was seen about 90% or about 30% of the time for most TCR beta V segments in an earlier analysis. Associated with cytomegalovirus, according to the listing, were some 150 TCR beta chains.

This TCR was recovered from a woman aged 18-29 years in good health and CMV-seronegative. The J gene is TRBJ1-5, the V gene TRBV19; a possible D gene is TRBD1 (6 bases). The sample was PBMCs. The CDR3 loop is CASRSPQGSAQPQHF. CDR3 in DNA: TGTGCCAGTAGGTCTCCCCAGGGGTCGGCTCAGCCCCAGCATTTT.